A single T cell receptor (beta chain) is shown here with its context. Its target is unknown. This sample stems from a study of response to subunit inactivated influenza vaccine. Broader study findings: It was suggested by the authors that few new T cells are recruited by each seasonal influenza vaccination.

Each CDR3 protein is one row after TCRdb ran MiXCR on the RT-PCR reads. Among some 500,000 distinct CDR3 sequences listed, around 25% were seen once. The source of this sequence is a man aged 45-60 years who received an inactivated influenza vaccine. The sequencing used CD4+ T cells sorted from PBMCs, collected about 5 days after vaccination.

This CDR3 is CSAFPGTNRNEQFF. CDR3 DNA: TGCAGTGCTTTCCCCGGGACAAATCGGAATGAGCAGTTCTTC. This sequence joins TRBV20-1 and TRBJ2-1, with D possibly matching TRBD1 (6 bases). The CDR3 sequence is 14 residues long. Germline CDR1 reads DFQATT; CDR2 reads SNEGSKA (reference sequence). V dropped 5 bases and J dropped 7 bases, with 18 bases sitting between them.